The 32 T cell receptor beta chains given below trace back to one sample, sequenced in a study of vaccination effects on CD4 cells after COVID-19. TCRdb keeps only in-frame clones here, not all; method: immunoSEQ multiplex PCR. This table has about 41,000 clones, roughly 70% appearing once. The antigens of these receptors remain unknown. The ViraFEST assay expanded antigen-specific CD4+ T cells with viral peptide pools before sequencing. A 10-day culture period preceded the isolation of CD4+ T cells. None of these healthy vaccinees had been infected with SARS-CoV-2 before vaccination. The material was CD4+ T cells from PBMCs cultured with HCoV-OC43 spike peptides, obtained before COVID-19 vaccination. The subset was: HCoV-OC43 spike overlapping peptide pool stimulation. These receptors all stem from a human donor who received a COVID-19 vaccine.

The chain couples TRBV13 to TRBJ1-6; 8 positions match TRBD1. Germline lookup yields CDR1 PRHDT and CDR2 FYEKMQ (reference sequence). There are 16 residues in the CDR3. Trimming at V came to 4 bases and at J to 6 bases, leaving 8 bases not matched to a gene. The CDR3 reads CASSSIGQGFNSPLHF. Here the CDR3 DNA reads TGTGCCAGCAGCTCCATTGGACAGGGATTTAATTCACCCCTCCACTTT. Filled out from reference TRBV13 and TRBJ1-6, the complete variable domain reads AAGVIQSPRHLIKEKRETATLKCYPIPRHDTVYWYQQGPGQDPQFLISFYEKMQSDKGSIPDRFSAQQFSDYHSELNMSSLELGDSALYFCASSSIGQGFNSPLHFGNGTRLTVT.

The chain links TRBV27 to TRBJ2-7, with 10 bases aligning to TRBD1. V shed 5 bases, J shed 5 bases, and the junction held 9 bases outside the gene matches. Germline loops: CDR1 MNHEY, CDR2 SMNVEV (reference sequence). The CDR3 is 15 amino acids. In nucleotides, the CDR3 is TGTGCCAGCAGTACATCGACAGGGGGCGGGCACGAGCAGTACTTC. It translates to CASSTSTGGGHEQYF.

The genes are TRBV19 and TRBJ2-7; 9 bases are shared with TRBD1. Per germline, CDR1 LNHDA and CDR2 SQIVND (reference sequence). This CDR3 comprises 14 residues. Trimming at V came to 6 bases and at J to 0 bases, leaving 3 bases not matched to a gene. The CDR3 DNA is TGTGCCAGTAGAGGGGGACAGGGCTCCTACGAGCAGTACTTC. Amino acid sequence: CASRGGQGSYEQYF.

The V call is TRBV27, the J call TRBJ2-6; D is unresolved. V lost 6 bases and J lost 0, with 9 bases in between. This CDR3 is built from 15 residues. CDR1 is MNHEY, CDR2 SMNVEV, per germline (reference sequence). The CDR3 loop is CASSLRNSGANVLTF. For the CDR3, the DNA is TGTGCCAGCAGCCTCCGAAACTCTGGGGCCAACGTCCTGACTTTC.

This chain links TRBV6-5 with TRBJ1-1; no clear D. The CDR3 length is 13 residues. Germline lookup yields CDR1 MNHEY and CDR2 SVGAGI. V was pared by 6 bases and J by 8 bases, with 16 bases between. The DNA for the CDR3 is TGTGCCAGCAGCGGCGGGCGGCGAGGAGAAGCTTTCTTT. Translation: CASSGGRRGEAFF.

The chain links TRBV6-2 or TRBV6-3 to TRBJ1-1; D gene uncertain. The V and J ends lost 5 bases and 10 bases respectively, with 14 bases between them. CDR1 MNHEY and CDR2 SVGEGT come from the germline V gene. CDR3 length equals 12 residues. The DNA of the CDR3 is TGTGCCAGCAGTAGGGATAGCGGGCGAGCTTTCTTT. This sequence encodes CASSRDSGRAFF.

The J gene is TRBJ1-1, the V gene TRBV5-1; 11 positions match TRBD1. This CDR3 contains 16 residues. The V and J ends lost 6 bases and 3 bases, in that order; junction bases with no gene match: 10. Germline CDR1 and CDR2: SGHRS and YFSETQ. The CDR3 bases are TGCGCCAGCAACCCCGGACAGGGGGCGCGGTACACTGAAGCTTTCTTT. Protein product: CASNPGQGARYTEAFF.

The chain couples TRBV29-1 to TRBJ1-2; 7 nucleotides line up with TRBD1. After removal of 6 bases from V and 6 bases from J, the junction contained 13 bases not matched to a gene. Germline lookup yields CDR1 SQVTM and CDR2 ANQGSEA. The CDR3 consists of 14 residues. The chain's CDR3 is CSVAYRQGSDGYTF. CDR3 DNA sequence: TGCAGCGTAGCCTACCGACAGGGTTCGGATGGCTACACCTTC.

This clone turned up a few times. The chain uses TRBV27 and TRBJ2-2; D may match TRBD1 or TRBD2 (5 bases each). With 5 bases removed from V and 5 bases from J, the gap between germline ends came to 18 bases. This CDR3 comprises 16 residues. Looked up from germline, CDR1 is MNHEY and CDR2 is SMNVEV (reference sequence). The CDR3 spells CASSAPGAFDTGELFF. As DNA, the CDR3 is TGTGCCAGCAGTGCGCCCGGGGCGTTCGATACCGGGGAGCTGTTTTTT.

V is TRBV10-3 and J is TRBJ2-7; 12 bases fit TRBD2. V was pared by 4 bases and J by 7 bases, with 5 bases of the junction left unmatched. The CDR3 is 14 residues long. In germline, CDR1 is ENHRY, CDR2 SYGVKD. The CDR3 coding sequence is TGTGCCATCAGTGGACTAGCGGGAGTGGGAGAGCAGTACTTC. Amino acid sequence: CAISGLAGVGEQYF.

The V and J genes are TRBV5-1 and TRBJ1-2; no definite D call. The CDR3 sequence is 14 residues long. The ends were cut back, 0 bases at V and 5 bases at J, with 11 bases in the middle. Germline CDR1 SGHRS, CDR2 YFSETQ. CDR3 sequence: CASSLAPASYGYTF. The CDR3 DNA sequence: TGCGCCAGCAGCTTGGCCCCAGCTTCATATGGCTACACCTTC.

This clone showed up just a few times. The V gene is TRBV9, the J gene TRBJ1-2; TRBD1 is a possible D gene (6 bases). Trimming shortened V by 0 bases and J by 7 bases, and 16 bases separated the two germline ends. The germline gives CDR1 SGDLS, CDR2 YYNGEE. The CDR3 runs to 15 residues. The CDR3 region has the DNA TGTGCCAGCAGCGTAGGATTGGGGGGGCTGAGTGGCTACACCTTC. Amino acid sequence: CASSVGLGGLSGYTF.

V is TRBV7-9 and J is TRBJ1-3; possible D gene TRBD1, 5 bases. This CDR3 contains 16 residues. Germline lookup yields CDR1 SEHNR and CDR2 FQNEAQ (reference sequence). Trimming stripped 4 bases from V and 0 bases from J, with 13 bases between. The CDR3 DNA is TGTGCCAGCAGCTCGTCGACAGCATCCTCTGGAAACACCATATATTTT. This gives the protein CASSSSTASSGNTIYF.

This chain joins TRBV12-5 and TRBJ1-6; D remains unclear. The CDR3 totals 13 residues. Germline lookup yields CDR1 LGHNT and CDR2 FRNRAP. V was pared by 7 bases and J by 7 bases, with 11 bases between. This CDR3 is CASARGFNSPLHF. Here the CDR3 DNA reads TGTGCTAGTGCTCGAGGGTTCAATTCACCCCTCCACTTT.

Remarks on this clone: This sample includes further DNA sequences coding for the same CDR3. The V call is TRBV12-3 or TRBV12-4, the J call TRBJ2-1; no clear D. The CDR3 is made up of 12 amino acids. V was trimmed by 1 base and J by 7 bases, leaving 5 bases between them. The CDR3 protein is CASSLGGNEQFF. The CDR3 DNA sequence: TGTGCCAGCAGTTTAGGAGGAAATGAGCAGTTCTTC.

This clone was counted a few times. J is TRBJ1-3 and V is TRBV5-1; D gene unclear. Deletions cut 0 bases from V and 4 bases from J, with 5 bases between. Per the germline V gene, CDR1 is SGHRS and CDR2 is YFSETQ. CDR3 length: 13 amino acids. In nucleotides, the CDR3 is TGCGCCAGCAGCTTGGAACAAGGAAACACCATATATTTT. This translates into CASSLEQGNTIYF.

J is TRBJ1-1 and V is TRBV28; perhaps TRBD1 as D (5 bases). CDR1 and CDR2 (germline): MDHEN, SYDVKM. V gave up 3 bases and J gave up 0 bases, with 23 bases separating them. This CDR3 region has 19 residues. The CDR3 DNA reads as TGTGCCAGCAGTTTTGACCCCCTCAGGGAGGTGGTAATGAACACTGAAGCTTTCTTT. As protein: CASSFDPLREVVMNTEAFF.

This clone has only one observation. This rearrangement joins TRBV5-6 to TRBJ2-3; 8 nucleotides align to TRBD2. V gave up 4 bases and J gave up 5 bases; unmatched junction bases: 6. This CDR3 contains 14 residues. The germline gives CDR1 SGHDT, CDR2 YYEEEE. CDR3 amino acids: CASSPGGPVDTQYF. The DNA for the CDR3 is TGTGCCAGCAGCCCGGGGGGGCCCGTAGATACGCAGTATTTT. Supplemented by reference TRBV5-6 and TRBJ2-3, the full variable domain reads DAGVTQSPTHLIKTRGQQVTLRCSPKSGHDTVSWYQQALGQGPQFIFQYYEEEERQRGNFPDRFSGHQFPNYSSELNVNALLLGDSALYLCASSPGGPVDTQYFGPGTRLTVL.

CDR3 bases: TGCGCCAGCAGCTTGGATGGCTATCCCTACGAGCAGTACTTC. It specifies CASSLDGYPYEQYF. The chain recombines TRBV5-1 with TRBJ2-7, with unresolved D. Germline V gene lookup returns CDR1 SGHRS and CDR2 YFSETQ. The CDR3 totals 14 residues. The V gene lost 0 bases and the J gene lost 2 bases, with 9 bases spanning the gap.

J is TRBJ2-3 and V is TRBV7-9; 7 nucleotides agree with TRBD2. The trim removed 5 bases at V and 3 bases at J, leaving 8 bases unmatched. The CDR3 covers 15 residues. The germline V gene encodes CDR1 SEHNR and CDR2 FQNEAQ (reference sequence). This CDR3 reads CASSIGLGRTDTQYF. CDR3 sequence (DNA): TGTGCCAGCAGCATAGGACTAGGTCGGACAGATACGCAGTATTTT.

The chain recombines TRBV27 with TRBJ1-5; D not certain. Germline values: CDR1 MNHEY, CDR2 SMNVEV (reference sequence). The ends were cut back, 5 bases at V and 2 bases at J, with 22 bases in the middle. The CDR3 runs 18 residues. The CDR3, as DNA: TGTGCCAGCAGTCCACTAGACTGGAGGTCTTCGGGCAATCAGCCCCAGCATTTT. Translating gives CASSPLDWRSSGNQPQHF.

The V gene is TRBV6-5, the J gene TRBJ2-7; a weak D match, TRBD1 (6 bases). The CDR3 is made up of 15 amino acids. Germline values: CDR1 MNHEY, CDR2 SVGAGI. V was shortened by 7 bases and J by 0 bases, with 16 bases between the two germline ends. CDR3 amino acids: CASTPDRFGSYEQYF. CDR3 coding DNA: TGTGCCAGCACCCCGGACAGATTTGGCTCCTACGAGCAGTACTTC.

This chain uses TRBV29-1 with TRBJ1-1; D perhaps matches TRBD1 (5 bases). The CDR3 contains 10 residues. The V and J ends lost 7 bases and 5 bases respectively, with 8 bases between them. The germline gives CDR1 SQVTM, CDR2 ANQGSEA. Written as DNA, the CDR3 is TGCAGCGGAGGGACGACTGAAGCTTTCTTT. It specifies CSGGTTEAFF.

The J gene is TRBJ1-5, the V gene TRBV5-5; D is undetermined. The CDR3 consists of 14 residues. Germline V lookup: CDR1 SGHKS, CDR2 YYEKEE (reference sequence). V was trimmed by 0 bases and J by 6 bases, leaving 10 bases between them. CDR3 protein: CASSLGGNGQPQHF. The CDR3 DNA is TGTGCCAGCAGCTTGGGAGGGAATGGTCAGCCCCAGCATTTT. The entire variable domain, with the rest obtained from reference TRBV5-5 and TRBJ1-5, is as follows: DAGVTQSPTHLIKTRGQQVTLRCSPISGHKSVSWYQQVLGQGPQFIFQYYEKEERGRGNFPDRFSARQFPNYSSELNVNALLLGDSALYLCASSLGGNGQPQHFGDGTRLSIL.

Remarks on this clone: Other DNA sequences in the sample encode the same CDR3. The rearrangement uses TRBV30 and TRBJ1-5; the D gene is possibly TRBD1 (6 bases). The CDR3 has 13 amino acids. The ends were cut back, 0 bases at V and 7 bases at J, with 10 bases in the middle. Germline-derived CDR1 and CDR2 are GTSNPN and SVGIG (reference sequence). CDR3 in DNA: TGTGCCTGGAGTGTACAGGGCGACCAGCCCCAGCATTTT. It yields the protein CAWSVQGDQPQHF.

The chain uses TRBV9 and TRBJ1-2; 7 bases map to TRBD1. The germline V gene encodes CDR1 SGDLS and CDR2 YYNGEE. The ends lost 3 bases at V and 8 bases at J; junction bases unmatched: 10. CDR3 length equals 14 residues. CDR3 region: CASSALTGEGGYTF. Written as DNA, the CDR3 is TGTGCCAGCAGCGCCCTTACAGGGGAAGGAGGCTACACCTTC. Supplemented by reference TRBV9 and TRBJ1-2, the full variable domain reads DSGVTQTPKHLITATGQRVTLRCSPRSGDLSVYWYQQSLDQGLQFLIQYYNGEERAKGNILERFSAQQFPDLHSELNLSSLELGDSALYFCASSALTGEGGYTFGSGTRLTVV.

The sample holds a few counts of this clone. The CDR3 region has the DNA TGCGCCAGCAGCTTGTGGTCCTGGAGCTCCTATAATTCACCCCTCCACTTT. Amino acid sequence: CASSLWSWSSYNSPLHF. The chain uses TRBV5-1 and TRBJ1-6; D is ambiguous. Deletions cut 1 base from V and 0 bases from J, with 11 bases between. The CDR3 extends over 17 amino acids. Germline loops: CDR1 SGHRS, CDR2 YFSETQ.

This sequence joins TRBV5-1 and TRBJ2-3; unclear D gene. The CDR3 covers 13 residues. Germline V CDR1 and CDR2: SGHRS, YFSETQ. V gave up 1 base and J gave up 6 bases, with 9 bases separating them. The CDR3 sequence: CASSLQHLDTQYF. Written as DNA, the CDR3 is TGCGCCAGCAGCTTGCAGCACCTCGATACGCAGTATTTT. The entire variable domain, with the rest obtained from reference TRBV5-1 and TRBJ2-3, is as follows: KAGVTQTPRYLIKTRGQQVTLSCSPISGHRSVSWYQQTPGQGLQFLFEYFSETQRNKGNFPGRFSGRQFSNSRSEMNVSTLELGDSALYLCASSLQHLDTQYFGPGTRLTVL.

The chain combines TRBV19 with TRBJ2-5; D unclear. Trimming left V 5 bases short and J 5 bases short, with 9 bases between. This CDR3 region has 12 residues. The V gene's germline CDR1 is LNHDA and CDR2 SQIVND (reference sequence). In nucleotides, the CDR3 is TGTGCCAGTAGTCAAGGTCTCGAGACCCAGTACTTC. Its translation: CASSQGLETQYF.

The chain employs TRBV11-2 and TRBJ2-7; TRBD2 is a possible D gene (5 bases). Germline lookup yields CDR1 SGHAT and CDR2 FQNNGV. Trimming cost V 5 bases and J 4 bases, with 18 bases left between them. This CDR3 comprises 15 residues. CDR3 DNA: TGTGCCAGCAGCCCGCGTTCGGGGAGCGATTACGAGCAGTACTTC. Residues: CASSPRSGSDYEQYF. Together with reference TRBV11-2 and TRBJ2-7, the CDR3 gives the full variable domain: EAGVAQSPRYKIIEKRQSVAFWCNPISGHATLYWYQQILGQGPKLLIQFQNNGVVDDSQLPKDRFSAERLKGVDSTLKIQPAKLEDSAVYLCASSPRSGSDYEQYFGPGTRLTVT.

In DNA, the CDR3 is TGTGCCAGCAGTTTACTACCTACAGGGTCCCCCTACGAGCAGTACTTC. This translates into CASSLLPTGSPYEQYF. The chain is built from TRBV28 and TRBJ2-7; D is possibly TRBD1 (6 bases). Germline CDR1 and CDR2: MDHEN and SYDVKM. Trimming cost V 2 bases and J 2 bases, with 16 bases left between them. CDR3 size: 16 residues.

This clone was seen only a few times. J is TRBJ2-7 and V is TRBV7-9, with TRBD1 matching over 9 bases. The CDR3 spans 16 residues. Germline loops: CDR1 SEHNR, CDR2 FQNEAQ (reference sequence). Trimming took 4 bases from V and 2 from J; bases not matched to a gene: 9. Here the CDR3 DNA reads TGTGCCAGCAGCTACCTACCGGGACAGGGTCCCTACGAGCAGTACTTC. This gives the protein CASSYLPGQGPYEQYF.